The present T cell receptor (beta chain) was sequenced within a study of blood T cell repertoires in COVID-19. For the study at large: Material from acute and convalescent COVID-19 was sourced from the United States, Italy and Spain. The analysed material was cDNA or gDNA that came from T cells, B-cell-depleted T cells, or PBMCs.

In the study's own analysis: It was from reference gene primer amplification that nucleated cell counts were estimated. Repertoires were generated with immunoSEQ multiplex PCR, while TCRdb's copy carries only in-frame clones and drops some. The DNA was the basis for D and trimming; V, J and clone size are from that table. The repertoire has hundreds of thousands of clones, roughly 85% of them found once; the top ten carry under 4%. This CDR3 contains 16 residues. Germline V lookup: CDR1 MDHEN, CDR2 SYDVKM. With 8 bases clipped from V and 2 bases from J, the junction kept 14 bases outside the gene matches.

The specimen sequenced was peripheral blood. The rearrangement joins TRBV28 to TRBJ1-1; 7 nucleotides line up with TRBD1. This clonotype was obtained from a young woman with acute or convalescent COVID-19. CDR3: CASSPTGEVGNTEAFF. The DNA of the CDR3 is TGTGCCAGCTCCCCCACAGGGGAGGTCGGAAACACTGAAGCTTTCTTT.